This is a list of T cell receptor beta chains from one sample in a study of T cells in Graves' hyperthyroidism and ophthalmopathy. Using its own MiXCR run on the multiplex PCR reads, TCRdb lists one record per CDR3 protein. The sample includes 500,000 to 800,000 distinct CDR3 sequences, about 14% of them seen just once. Sequencing was done on a sample of blood. These receptor sequences come from a woman aged 45-65 years with Graves' ophthalmopathy. Each CDR3 is given with its conserved first and last residue.

v_gene: TRBV19
j_gene: TRBJ2-3
CDR3aa: CASSIQTGSTDTQYF

v_gene: TRBV18
j_gene: TRBJ2-4
CDR3aa: CASSPREGSKNIQYF

v_gene: TRBV12-3/TRBV12-4
j_gene: TRBJ1-2
CDR3aa: CASSRMVGYTF

v_gene: TRBV6-1
j_gene: TRBJ1-1
CDR3aa: CASSGVGFGTEAFF

v_gene: TRBV2
j_gene: TRBJ2-7
CDR3aa: CASSKETGDLGQYF

v_gene: TRBV7-9
j_gene: TRBJ2-5
CDR3aa: CASSLVDETQYF

v_gene: TRBV27
j_gene: TRBJ1-6
CDR3aa: CASSLLGGEASPLHF

v_gene: TRBV6-2/TRBV6-3
j_gene: TRBJ2-2
CDR3aa: CASSYFPGELFF

v_gene: TRBV7-9
j_gene: TRBJ2-5
CDR3aa: CASSFHSGSGETQYF

v_gene: TRBV5-5
j_gene: TRBJ2-5
CDR3aa: CASSWTGLIQETQYF

v_gene: TRBV7-8
j_gene: TRBJ2-1
CDR3aa: CASSQPPTGDRRNEQFF

v_gene: TRBV30
j_gene: TRBJ2-7
CDR3aa: CAWNETPRDYEQYF

v_gene: TRBV29-1
j_gene: TRBJ2-5
CDR3aa: CSVEDQGSRGETQYF

v_gene: TRBV19
j_gene: TRBJ1-1
CDR3aa: CASSLTQILQGASTEAFF

v_gene: TRBV4-3
j_gene: TRBJ2-7
CDR3aa: CASSQASGRSYEQYF

v_gene: TRBV20-1
j_gene: TRBJ1-2
CDR3aa: CSARDPASGYTF

v_gene: TRBV27
j_gene: TRBJ2-3
CDR3aa: CASGLYSGSRADTQYF

v_gene: TRBV28
j_gene: TRBJ1-1
CDR3aa: CASLDRGGNTEAFF

v_gene: TRBV9
j_gene: TRBJ2-1
CDR3aa: CASSVSGRSNEQFF

v_gene: TRBV7-2
j_gene: TRBJ2-7
CDR3aa: CASSHLSTLAGVLEQYF

v_gene: TRBV5-1
j_gene: TRBJ2-2
CDR3aa: CASSLEWGPATNTGELFF

v_gene: TRBV7-2
j_gene: TRBJ2-2
CDR3aa: CASSLAGDNTGELFF

v_gene: TRBV6-2/TRBV6-3
j_gene: TRBJ2-5
CDR3aa: CASLGLGQETQYF

v_gene: TRBV6-1
j_gene: TRBJ2-7
CDR3aa: CASRRPTEYEQYF

v_gene: TRBV11-3
j_gene: TRBJ2-7
CDR3aa: CASSLVSSSYGQYF

v_gene: TRBV3-1
j_gene: TRBJ1-6
CDR3aa: CASSPVVRLVRDNSPLHF

v_gene: TRBV7-6
j_gene: TRBJ1-2
CDR3aa: CASSLGGQEYGYIF

v_gene: TRBV7-9
j_gene: TRBJ1-2
CDR3aa: CASSRDGPYGYTF

v_gene: TRBV10-3
j_gene: TRBJ2-3
CDR3aa: CAIRLLETDTQYF

v_gene: TRBV30
j_gene: TRBJ2-5
CDR3aa: CAWSLGLAGFQETQYF

v_gene: TRBV4-2
j_gene: TRBJ1-2
CDR3aa: CASSQGRGRANYGYTF

v_gene: TRBV19
j_gene: TRBJ2-3
CDR3aa: CASSPIPGLAGVKADTQYF

v_gene: TRBV28
j_gene: TRBJ2-7
CDR3aa: CASSPTGTGGLDEQYF

v_gene: TRBV7-8
j_gene: TRBJ2-7
CDR3aa: CASSLYISGLAYYEQYF

v_gene: TRBV18
j_gene: TRBJ2-1
CDR3aa: CASSPGQGSVFSQFF

v_gene: TRBV12-3/TRBV12-4
j_gene: TRBJ1-5
CDR3aa: CASSSPSRSSNQPQHF

v_gene: TRBV5-1
j_gene: TRBJ2-3
CDR3aa: CASSLGSGSGTDTQYF

v_gene: TRBV20-1
j_gene: TRBJ2-1
CDR3aa: CSARVIRGYNEQFF

v_gene: TRBV19
j_gene: TRBJ2-5
CDR3aa: CASSRTSSLETQYF

v_gene: TRBV3-1
j_gene: TRBJ1-1
CDR3aa: CASSQDPGEAFF

v_gene: TRBV14
j_gene: TRBJ1-1
CDR3aa: CASSHIPTDRGAFF

v_gene: TRBV7-3
j_gene: TRBJ1-1
CDR3aa: CASSLILGAEAFF

v_gene: TRBV2
j_gene: TRBJ2-3
CDR3aa: CASSEPTYTDTQYF

v_gene: TRBV19
j_gene: TRBJ2-1
CDR3aa: CASSIVTGGWDEQFF

v_gene: TRBV4-3
j_gene: TRBJ2-1
CDR3aa: CASSQAGSYDNEQFF

v_gene: TRBV3-1
j_gene: TRBJ1-6
CDR3aa: CASSPRGTGGWSSYNSPLHF

v_gene: TRBV13
j_gene: TRBJ2-3
CDR3aa: CASSFRQDVIDTQYF

v_gene: TRBV10-3
j_gene: TRBJ2-2
CDR3aa: CAISAGQGARATGELFF

v_gene: TRBV6-1
j_gene: TRBJ2-1
CDR3aa: CASSRLAGGAYNEQFF

v_gene: TRBV5-1
j_gene: TRBJ2-3
CDR3aa: CASSLPLSTDTQYF

v_gene: TRBV7-3
j_gene: TRBJ2-3
CDR3aa: CASSLTGTSGRGDTQYF

v_gene: TRBV7-8
j_gene: TRBJ2-2
CDR3aa: CASSPSRLVNTGELFF

v_gene: TRBV9
j_gene: TRBJ2-1
CDR3aa: CASSVASSYNEQFF